The next 18 T cell receptor beta chains were all read from a single sample in a study of shared clonotypes between healthy human individuals. Libraries were prepared by immunoSEQ multiplex PCR; TCRdb keeps only in-frame clonotypes and omits some of them. Among nearly 2 million clones listed, about 95% were seen once. CD45RO-negative cells were positively selected for CCR7, leaving out terminally differentiated effector memory CD45RA+ cells. The material sequenced was naive CD8+ T cells sorted from blood. The source of these receptors is a young man in good health.

The chain recombines TRBV27 with TRBJ1-3, with D perhaps matching TRBD1 (5 bases). V lost 5 bases and J 0 bases, leaving 14 bases between the germline ends. In germline, CDR1 is MNHEY, CDR2 SMNVEV (reference sequence). The CDR3 covers 16 residues. CDR3: CASSLGVPSSGNTIYF. CDR3 in DNA: TGTGCCAGCAGTCTAGGGGTCCCCAGCTCTGGAAACACCATATATTTT.

The chain has TRBV28 and TRBJ2-7; 9 bases agree with TRBD1. Germline loops: CDR1 MDHEN, CDR2 SYDVKM. The junction had 5 bases not matched to a gene; V was cut back by 0 bases and J by 5 bases. CDR3 length equals 15 residues. CDR3 amino acids: CASSLWDRGLDEQYF. As DNA, the CDR3 is TGTGCCAGCAGTTTATGGGACAGGGGTCTGGACGAGCAGTACTTC.

CDR3 nucleotide sequence: TGTGCCAGCAGGTTTTGGGAGCGGGACCACGAGCAGTACTTC. Translating gives CASRFWERDHEQYF. This rearrangement joins TRBV6-5 to TRBJ2-7; TRBD2 aligns across 7 bases. The CDR3 loop spans 14 amino acids. Germline-derived CDR1 and CDR2 are MNHEY and SVGAGI. Germline trimming cut 6 bases from V and 5 bases from J; bases unmatched to any gene: 10.

With regard to this clone: Other DNA variants within this sample encode the same CDR3. This sequence joins TRBV5-6 and TRBJ2-7; no reliable D call. Germline V gene sequence: CDR1 SGHDT, CDR2 YYEEEE. CDR3 length: 13 amino acids. Between the trimmed V and J ends, which lost 2 bases and 2 bases, there was a span of 8 bases. The chain's CDR3 is CASSFGRTYEQYF. CDR3 sequence (DNA): TGTGCCAGCAGCTTTGGCAGGACCTACGAGCAGTACTTC.

The gene calls are TRBV5-1 and TRBJ2-3, with D unresolved. The CDR3 runs 15 residues. Germline values: CDR1 SGHRS, CDR2 YFSETQ. The V end lost 0 bases, the J end lost 5 bases, and 13 bases lay between the germline ends. The CDR3 loop reads CASSLEVPFLDTQYF. CDR3 DNA: TGCGCCAGCAGCTTGGAGGTGCCGTTTCTAGATACGCAGTATTTT.

The chain couples TRBV9 to TRBJ2-2, with D possibly being TRBD2 (5 bases). Germline assignment: CDR1 SGDLS and CDR2 YYNGEE. With 1 base removed from V and 1 base from J, the gap between germline ends came to 8 bases. CDR3 size: 15 residues. CDR3 coding DNA: TGTGCCAGCAGCGTATTGGACTTGAACACCGGGGAGCTGTTTTTT. Its translation is CASSVLDLNTGELFF. Combining the CDR3 with reference TRBV9 and TRBJ2-2 gives the whole variable domain DSGVTQTPKHLITATGQRVTLRCSPRSGDLSVYWYQQSLDQGLQFLIQYYNGEERAKGNILERFSAQQFPDLHSELNLSSLELGDSALYFCASSVLDLNTGELFFGEGSRLTVL.

The chain uses TRBV5-6 and TRBJ2-3; D is perhaps TRBD2 (6 bases). V was trimmed by 4 bases and J by 4 bases, leaving 13 bases between them. The CDR3 totals 14 residues. The V gene's germline CDR1 is SGHDT and CDR2 YYEEEE. The CDR3: CASSRGSVADTQYF. The CDR3 coding sequence is TGTGCCAGCAGCCGGGGGTCTGTAGCAGATACGCAGTATTTT.

The chain has TRBV6-1 and TRBJ2-7, with 7 bases identical to TRBD1. Trimming removed 0 bases from V and 2 bases from J; junction bases left unmatched: 4. CDR3 length: 15 amino acids. CDR1 and CDR2 (germline): MNHNS, SASEGT. CDR3 in DNA: TGTGCCAGCAGTGAAGCGGGGACAGCCACCTACGAGCAGTACTTC. The encoded protein is CASSEAGTATYEQYF.

As to this clone: This sample includes further DNA sequences coding for the same CDR3. The chain couples TRBV27 to TRBJ2-7; a possible D gene is TRBD1 (6 bases). Trimming removed 2 bases from V and 6 bases from J, with 8 bases in between. Per the germline V gene, CDR1 is MNHEY and CDR2 is SMNVEV (reference sequence). The CDR3 consists of 12 residues. CDR3 region: CASSLIGGEQYF. Here the CDR3 DNA reads TGTGCCAGCAGTTTAATAGGGGGCGAGCAGTACTTC.

The rearrangement uses TRBV5-1 and TRBJ1-3; D call uncertain. The germline V gene encodes CDR1 SGHRS and CDR2 YFSETQ. Trimming pared 4 bases from V and 2 bases from J, leaving 13 bases between. The CDR3 is 15 amino acids. The CDR3 here is CASSGPEVPGNTIYF. DNA for the CDR3: TGCGCCAGCAGCGGGCCGGAAGTCCCTGGAAACACCATATATTTT.

The chain uses TRBV7-9 and TRBJ2-3, with D possibly being TRBD1 (5 bases). The CDR3 extends over 15 amino acids. V dropped 1 base and J dropped 4 bases, with 12 bases sitting between them. CDR1 and CDR2 from the germline V gene are SEHNR and FQNEAQ (reference sequence). In nucleotides, the CDR3 is TGTGCCAGCAGCTTAGTCGAAGGGGTCCCAGATACGCAGTATTTT. This encodes CASSLVEGVPDTQYF.

The rearrangement links TRBV6-6 to TRBJ1-6; D is uncertain. The germline CDR1 and CDR2 sequences are MNHNY and SVGAGI (reference sequence). The V and J ends lost 10 bases and 11 bases respectively, with 15 bases between them. This CDR3 contains 12 residues. The chain's CDR3 is CATLKSLPPLHF. As DNA, the CDR3 is TGTGCCACCCTAAAGTCCCTCCCACCCCTCCACTTT.

This chain connects TRBV7-2 to TRBJ2-7; 10 nucleotides align to TRBD2. V lost 1 base, J lost 3 bases, and 9 bases stayed unmatched. Per germline, CDR1 SGHTA and CDR2 FQGNSA. The CDR3 length is 17 residues. The chain's CDR3 is CASSLGETSGFNYEQYF. As DNA, the CDR3 is TGTGCCAGCAGCTTAGGGGAGACTAGCGGGTTTAACTACGAGCAGTACTTC.

The chain links TRBV4-1 to TRBJ1-4; maybe TRBD1 (5 bases). The CDR3 runs 14 residues. Germline V gene lookup returns CDR1 MGHRA and CDR2 YSYEKL. Trimming took 0 bases from V and 8 from J, leaving 10 bases between them. CDR3 bases: TGCGCCAGCAGCCAAGAGTCAGGGAGCGAAAAACTGTTTTTT. Protein product: CASSQESGSEKLFF.

V is TRBV7-8 and J is TRBJ2-2, with 10 bases identical to TRBD2. With 6 bases clipped from V and 5 bases from J, the junction kept 9 bases outside the gene matches. The CDR3 consists of 16 residues. Germline V gives CDR1 SGHVS, CDR2 FQNEAQ. The CDR3 region has the DNA TGTGCCAGCAGGGCTAGCGGGAGTAGAGGGACCGGGGAGCTGTTTTTT. It is translated as CASRASGSRGTGELFF.

V usage is TRBV2 and J usage is TRBJ1-2, with unresolved D. The length of the CDR3 is 15 residues. Deletions cut 3 bases from V and 8 bases from J, with 19 bases between. From germline, CDR1 is SNHLY and CDR2 FYNNEI. The CDR3 DNA sequence: TGTGCCAGCAGTGATTCCTTAGAGACAAGAGGCGGCTACACCTTC. Translation: CASSDSLETRGGYTF.

Concerning this clone: The identical CDR3 is also encoded by other nucleotide sequences in the sample. This chain uses TRBV9 with TRBJ1-5, with a tentative D call TRBD1 (5 bases). Between the trimmed V and J ends, which lost 3 bases and 0 bases, there was a span of 7 bases. There are 14 residues in the CDR3. CDR1 and CDR2 from the germline V gene are SGDLS and YYNGEE. CDR3 sequence reads: CASSATDSNQPQHF. The CDR3 nucleotides are TGTGCCAGCAGCGCGACAGATAGCAATCAGCCCCAGCATTTT.

This chain connects TRBV11-2 to TRBJ2-3; 15 bases are a match to TRBD2. The J segment lost 3 bases and the V segment lost 6 bases, leaving 7 bases of the junction unmatched. The CDR3 has 17 amino acids. CDR1 and CDR2 (germline): SGHAT, FQNNGV. CDR3 in amino acids: CASRSGLAGGPTDTQYF. CDR3 DNA: TGTGCCAGCAGATCCGGACTAGCGGGAGGGCCGACAGATACGCAGTATTTT. Drawing the rest from reference TRBV11-2 and TRBJ2-3, the complete variable domain is EAGVAQSPRYKIIEKRQSVAFWCNPISGHATLYWYQQILGQGPKLLIQFQNNGVVDDSQLPKDRFSAERLKGVDSTLKIQPAKLEDSAVYLCASRSGLAGGPTDTQYFGPGTRLTVL.